The following is a TCR beta chain sequence with its context. Its antigen specificity is not known. No much larger clonotype is one base removed from it; base qualities were not supplied. Surgical brain or tumor specimens were cryofrozen in liquid nitrogen immediately after resection, and peripheral blood cells were collected concurrently. CDR1 and CDR2 (MNHNS, SASEGT) derive from the germline V gene. V is pruned by 6 bases and J by 3 bases, leaving 5 bases of the junction without a gene match. The CDR3 runs 13 residues from the cysteine to the phenylalanine. The DNA shown is the 39-base CDR3, in frame from base 1. This sample is part of a study of glioma-infiltrating T cells listed by TCRdb under 2016. Concerning the study at large: Low-grade gliomas were represented by WHO grade II oligodendrogliomas or astrocytomas, and glioblastomas were represented by WHO grade IV tumors that were sampled at initial rather than recurrent diagnosis. Dexamethasone was administered to glioma patients for six or fewer days before surgery. The sequencing target for blood libraries was roughly 4.5- to 11-fold coverage of roughly 950,000 peripheral T cells. Glioma tissue, non-neoplastic brain tissue and matched peripheral blood mononuclear cells were used as sources from which TCR alpha- and beta-chain repertoires were sequenced. Each tissue-infiltrating repertoire was compared with the same patient's peripheral blood repertoire to measure divergence between tissue and blood T-cell populations. Three low-grade glioma patients, about eight primary glioblastoma patients and three non-glioma patients contributing non-neoplastic brain tissue were included in the paired cohort.

Study-wide conclusions, independent of this receptor: VJ-independent divergence between tissue and blood was below expectation in non-neoplastic patients but above expectation in all gliomas, especially low-grade gliomas. Tissue and blood shared very few CDR3 sequences, a result attributed to high CDR3 diversity and limited sampling. Patients with low tissue-blood divergence were marked by a signature set of shared blood CDR3 motifs, and that set was depleted in highly divergent patients. The group comparisons were based on small numbers of patients: three non-neoplastic, three low-grade glioma and eight glioblastoma patients.

The iRepertoire nested amplicon-rescue multiplex PCR (arm-PCR) platform was used to amplify TCR alpha and beta CDR3 regions from RNA. The input for one-step reverse transcription and amplification was about 95-400 ng of tissue mRNA or PBMC total RNA. After bead purification, a secondary multiplex PCR added Illumina adapters, and libraries were gel-purified between 200 and 400 bp. The libraries contained internal 6-nucleotide barcodes that were used for demultiplexing. The libraries were sequenced on an Illumina MiSeq using 2x220 or 2x250 nucleotide paired-end reads. For the original study's pipeline: Paired reads were merged using FLASH 1.2.11 and were aligned to the GRCh37 human genome using BWA-MEM, after which TRA and TRB reads were extracted. For V and J assignment, an IMGT-derived reference of cassette sequences and CDR3 motifs that included pseudogenes was used. Reads were translated in three frames, and productive CDR3s were defined as those with a C...FGXG motif and no stop codons. Unique combinations of V-J cassette pair and CDR3 amino acid sequence were defined as clonotypes. Reads were filtered by Hamming distance, with the threshold set by the sequence error rate of each sample in mapped regions. TCRdb cleaned the public reads at Q25 with fastp, built clones with MiXCR and kept in-frame beta chains. CDR3 protein duplicates are merged, each entry listing the most common genes and DNA. TCRdb's processing, not the authors', yielded these V and J calls. This sample holds around 390,000 distinct CDR3 sequences; about two fifths were observed only once. More than 10% of the sample rests with the top ten.

This receptor was obtained from a human donor with low-grade glioma or glioblastoma, undergoing nonglioma brain surgery, or in good health (not recorded which). The V and J genes are TRBV6-1 and TRBJ2-7, with TRBD1 matching 7 junction bases. The sequencing sample was made of glioma tissue, nonneoplastic brain tissue, or PBMCs (not recorded which). The CDR3 amino acid sequence is: CASRQGLDYEQYF. The DNA reads as follows: TGTGCCAGCAGACAGGGGTTAGACTACGAGCAGTACTTC.